This is a list of T cell receptor beta chains from one sample in a study of T cells in Graves' hyperthyroidism and ophthalmopathy. MiXCR, applied by TCRdb to the multiplex PCR reads, yields one record per CDR3 protein. The top ten clones hold under 10% of a sample with some 720,000 distinct CDR3 sequences, about a sixth of them seen once. The sample was blood. These receptors all come from a man aged 18 to 29 with Graves' hyperthyroidism. Each CDR3 is given with its conserved first and last residue. D genes are given only for firm matches. A row's size may be missing; if present it is once, few, many or a size class.

TRBV7-9	many	TRBD1	TRBJ2-3	CASSLGTGVSDTQYF	TGTGCCAGCAGCTTGGGGACAGGGGTGTCAGATACGCAGTATTTT
TRBV20-1	many	TRBD2	TRBJ2-1	CSAREVSGSGNEQFF	TGCAGTGCTAGAGAAGTAAGCGGGAGTGGCAATGAGCAGTTCTTC
TRBV6-1	-	-	TRBJ1-5	CASSEVTVYSNQPQHF	TGTGCCAGCAGTGAGGTGACAGTGTATAGCAATCAGCCCCAGCATTTT
TRBV18	-	-	TRBJ1-1	CASSPQRGTNTEAFF	TGTGCCAGCTCACCACAAAGGGGGACGAACACTGAAGCTTTCTTT
TRBV12-3/TRBV12-4	-	-	TRBJ1-2	CASSPGQHFYGYTF	TGTGCCAGCAGTCCAGGACAGCACTTCTATGGCTACACCTTC
TRBV12-3/TRBV12-4	-	-	TRBJ2-2	CASRFGTNTGELFF	TGTGCCAGCAGATTCGGAACGAACACCGGGGAGCTGTTTTTT
TRBV29-1	few	-	TRBJ1-1	CSVEVRRGGGTEAFF	TGCAGCGTTGAAGTGCGTCGTGGAGGTGGCACTGAAGCTTTCTTT
TRBV19	-	TRBD1	TRBJ1-1	CASSIEGTGALNTEAFF	TGTGCCAGTAGTATAGAGGGGACAGGGGCCCTTAACACTGAAGCTTTCTTT
TRBV10-2	many	TRBD2	TRBJ2-5	CASSESERGGETQYF	TGCGCCAGCAGTGAGTCAGAGCGGGGGGGAGAGACCCAGTACTTC
TRBV29-1	once	-	TRBJ2-6	CSVDGSGANVLTF	TGCAGCGTTGATGGGTCCGGGGCCAACGTCCTGACTTTC